The rows below give T cell receptor beta chains drawn from one sample of a study of shared clonotypes between healthy human individuals. Some clones are missing from TCRdb's copy, which holds only in-frame ones; the method was immunoSEQ multiplex PCR. The sample lists 1.5 million to 2.5 million clones, less than 95% occurring once. The specimen sequenced was naive CD8+ T cells sorted from blood. The receptors derive from a man aged 18 to 30 in good health. CDR3s include the opening cysteine and the closing phenylalanine or tryptophan. D genes are given only for firm matches. Clone size is not always given. Where it is, it says once, few, many or a class for expanded clones.

V: TRBV30
J: TRBJ2-2
D: -
size: -
DNA: TGTGCCTGGAGTCTACCTAACACCGGGGAGCTGTTTTTT
CDR3: CAWSLPNTGELFF

V: TRBV6-1
J: TRBJ2-7
D: TRBD2
size: -
DNA: TGTGCCAGCAGTGAAGAGGGACTAGCGGGGGGCCCCTACGAGCAGTACTTC
CDR3: CASSEEGLAGGPYEQYF

V: TRBV7-9
J: TRBJ2-6
D: -
size: -
DNA: TGTGCCATCCTACAGGGAACCGGGGCCAACGTCCTGACTTTC
CDR3: CAILQGTGANVLTF

V: TRBV20-1
J: TRBJ2-2
D: -
size: -
DNA: TGCAGTGTCTTTTATACCGGGGAGCTGTTTTTT
CDR3: CSVFYTGELFF

V: TRBV5-1
J: TRBJ2-1
D: TRBD2
size: once
DNA: TGCGCCAGCAGCTTGGCGCTAGCGGGAGGATTACAGGGTGAGCAGTTCTTC
CDR3: CASSLALAGGLQGEQFF

V: TRBV20-1
J: TRBJ2-5
D: -
size: -
DNA: TGCAGTGCTCCTACAGGTTTAACCCAGTACTTC
CDR3: CSAPTGLTQYF

V: TRBV19
J: TRBJ1-6
D: -
size: -
DNA: TGTGCCAGTAGCGGGACCCTTGGCTATAATTCACCCCTCCACTTT
CDR3: CASSGTLGYNSPLHF

V: TRBV6-5
J: TRBJ1-5
D: -
size: -
DNA: TGTGCCAGCGCGGACAGTCCGAATCAGCCCCAGCATTTT
CDR3: CASADSPNQPQHF

V: TRBV5-4
J: TRBJ1-2
D: -
size: -
DNA: TGTGCCAGCAGCTTAAGCGAGCTCTATGGCTACACCTTC
CDR3: CASSLSELYGYTF

V: TRBV4-3
J: TRBJ2-5
D: TRBD1
size: -
DNA: TGCGCCAGCAGCCAAGATTGGGACAGGGAAGGGGAGACCCAGTACTTC
CDR3: CASSQDWDREGETQYF

V: TRBV6-5
J: TRBJ2-5
D: TRBD2
size: -
DNA: TGTGCCAGCAGTTACGCCGGGACTACGCAAGAGACCCAGTACTTC
CDR3: CASSYAGTTQETQYF

V: TRBV11-2
J: TRBJ1-1
D: -
size: -
DNA: TGTGCCAGCAACCCTATGAGGACCGGACAAGCTTTCTTT
CDR3: CASNPMRTGQAFF

V: TRBV27
J: TRBJ2-2
D: -
size: -
DNA: TGTGCCAGCAGAACAACAGGGGGGGCCGGGGAGCTGTTTTTT
CDR3: CASRTTGGAGELFF

V: TRBV7-8
J: TRBJ2-5
D: -
size: -
DNA: TGTGCCAGCAGCTTAGGGGCTACGCAAGAGACCCAGTACTTC
CDR3: CASSLGATQETQYF

V: TRBV4-1
J: TRBJ1-1
D: -
size: -
DNA: TGCGCCAGCAGCCACCCATACACTGAAGCTTTCTTT
CDR3: CASSHPYTEAFF

V: TRBV7-8
J: TRBJ2-7
D: TRBD1
size: -
DNA: TGTGCCAGCAGCCCCCGACAGGGCTCCTACGAGCAGTACTTC
CDR3: CASSPRQGSYEQYF

V: TRBV7-2
J: TRBJ2-3
D: TRBD2
size: -
DNA: TGTGCCAGCAGCTTAGTACTAGCGGGAGAGACAGATACGCAGTATTTT
CDR3: CASSLVLAGETDTQYF

V: TRBV11-2
J: TRBJ2-7
D: TRBD1
size: once
DNA: TGTGCCAGCAGCTTAGACAGGGGGTTTGAGCAGTACTTC
CDR3: CASSLDRGFEQYF

V: TRBV14
J: TRBJ2-2
D: -
size: -
DNA: TGTGCCAGCAGCCAAGGAGGTACCGGGGAGCTGTTTTTT
CDR3: CASSQGGTGELFF

V: TRBV6-5
J: TRBJ2-7
D: -
size: once
DNA: TGTGCCAGCAGCCCCCAGCGCGAGCAGTACTTC
CDR3: CASSPQREQYF

V: TRBV9
J: TRBJ2-7
D: -
size: -
DNA: TGTGCCAGCAGCCTTGAAGGGACTCCCAACTACGAGCAGTACTTC
CDR3: CASSLEGTPNYEQYF

V: TRBV25-1
J: TRBJ2-5
D: -
size: -
DNA: TGTGCCAGCAGTGAATACGGCTCCCAAGAGACCCAGTACTTC
CDR3: CASSEYGSQETQYF

V: TRBV4-1
J: TRBJ1-2
D: -
size: -
DNA: TGCGCCAGCAGCCCAGGTGGTAACTATGGCTACACCTTC
CDR3: CASSPGGNYGYTF

V: TRBV7-9
J: TRBJ2-7
D: TRBD1
size: -
DNA: TGTGCCAGCAGCTCGTCGGGACAGGGCCAGTACGAGCAGTACTTC
CDR3: CASSSSGQGQYEQYF

V: TRBV5-1
J: TRBJ2-7
D: TRBD1
size: -
DNA: TGCGCCAGCAGCCTGGACAGGGCATCCGCCGAGCAGTACTTC
CDR3: CASSLDRASAEQYF

V: TRBV7-9
J: TRBJ1-2
D: -
size: -
DNA: TGTGCCAGCAGCTTCGTTGGACAAGACTATGGCTACACCTTC
CDR3: CASSFVGQDYGYTF

V: TRBV29-1
J: TRBJ2-2
D: -
size: -
DNA: TGCAGCGTCCGGGACATGAACACCTCCGGGGAGCTGTTTTTT
CDR3: CSVRDMNTSGELFF

V: TRBV4-1
J: TRBJ2-1
D: -
size: -
DNA: TGCGCCAGCAGCCAGGGGACCTACAATGAGCAGTTCTTC
CDR3: CASSQGTYNEQFF

V: TRBV5-6
J: TRBJ2-7
D: -
size: -
DNA: TGTGCCAGCAGCTTGGGAGGACCCTCCTACGAGCAGTACTTC
CDR3: CASSLGGPSYEQYF

V: TRBV7-2
J: TRBJ1-1
D: -
size: once
DNA: TGTGCCAGCAGCTTAGCTAACAGGGCAAGGACTGAAGCTTTCTTT
CDR3: CASSLANRARTEAFF

V: TRBV4-3
J: TRBJ2-7
D: -
size: -
DNA: TGCGCCAGCAGCCAAGGTCCGGGGCTAGCGCCATACGAGCAGTACTTC
CDR3: CASSQGPGLAPYEQYF

V: TRBV4-2
J: TRBJ1-6
D: -
size: -
DNA: TGTGCCAGCAGCCAAGAGGATAGGCAGGGTATATTTAGTTCACCCCTCCACTTT
CDR3: CASSQEDRQGIFSSPLHF

V: TRBV7-9
J: TRBJ1-2
D: -
size: -
DNA: TGTGCCAGCAGCTTAAAGACAGTCGCTAGTCGGGGCTACACCTTC
CDR3: CASSLKTVASRGYTF

V: TRBV6-5
J: TRBJ2-7
D: TRBD2
size: -
DNA: TGTGCCAGCAGTTACTCTTTCGGTCGGGGGGTCTACGAGCAGTACTTC
CDR3: CASSYSFGRGVYEQYF

V: TRBV27
J: TRBJ1-4
D: -
size: -
DNA: TGTGCCAGCAGTTCGTCTGCGCAGGGCCATGGGGAAAAACTGTTTTTT
CDR3: CASSSSAQGHGEKLFF

V: TRBV6-6
J: TRBJ2-1
D: TRBD2
size: -
DNA: TGTGCCAGCAGTTACCCGACTAGCGGGATCCGTGAGCAGTTCTTC
CDR3: CASSYPTSGIREQFF

V: TRBV18
J: TRBJ2-2
D: TRBD2
size: -
DNA: TGTGCCAGCGAGGGGACTAGCCCGAACACCGGGGAGCTGTTTTTT
CDR3: CASEGTSPNTGELFF

V: TRBV4-3
J: TRBJ2-1
D: TRBD2
size: -
DNA: TGCGCCAGCAGCCAGGGGACTAGCGGGAGCTATGAGCAGTTCTTC
CDR3: CASSQGTSGSYEQFF

V: TRBV4-1
J: TRBJ1-1
D: -
size: -
DNA: TGCGCCAGCAGCCAAGAACGGCAGTATGAAGCTTTCTTT
CDR3: CASSQERQYEAFF

V: TRBV30
J: TRBJ2-5
D: -
size: -
DNA: TGTGCCTGGAGTGTTTTTGGGGAGACCCAGTACTTC
CDR3: CAWSVFGETQYF

V: TRBV27
J: TRBJ2-2
D: -
size: -
DNA: TGTGCCAGCAGTAGGCCCTCCGGGGAGCTGTTTTTT
CDR3: CASSRPSGELFF

V: TRBV27
J: TRBJ1-5
D: -
size: -
DNA: TGTGCCAGCAGTTGGGGAGGGAGCAATCAGCCCCAGCATTTT
CDR3: CASSWGGSNQPQHF

V: TRBV7-9
J: TRBJ1-2
D: -
size: -
DNA: TGTGCCAGCAGCGGGATTTCGGGGGAACGGGGCTACACCTTC
CDR3: CASSGISGERGYTF

V: TRBV11-2
J: TRBJ2-3
D: TRBD2
size: -
DNA: TGTGCCAGCCAAGCGGGGGGCCCTTTCAACACAGATACGCAGTATTTT
CDR3: CASQAGGPFNTDTQYF

V: TRBV5-1
J: TRBJ2-5
D: TRBD1
size: -
DNA: TGCGCCAGCAGCTTGTGGGACAGGGGAATGGAGACCCAGTACTTC
CDR3: CASSLWDRGMETQYF

V: TRBV7-2
J: TRBJ2-7
D: -
size: -
DNA: TGTGCCAGCAGCTTAGGACTATACGGCGCCTACGAGCAGTACTTC
CDR3: CASSLGLYGAYEQYF

V: TRBV28
J: TRBJ1-2
D: -
size: -
DNA: TGTGCCAGCAGTTTATTAACGGACAGTAGATATGGCTACACCTTC
CDR3: CASSLLTDSRYGYTF

V: TRBV4-1
J: TRBJ2-5
D: TRBD1
size: -
DNA: TGCGCCAGCAGCCCACGACAGGGCTCCCAAGAGACCCAGTACTTC
CDR3: CASSPRQGSQETQYF

V: TRBV5-4
J: TRBJ1-5
D: -
size: -
DNA: TGTGCCAGCAGCTTGGCCGCAGCGGCTAATCAGCCCCAGCATTTT
CDR3: CASSLAAAANQPQHF

V: TRBV9
J: TRBJ2-2
D: -
size: -
DNA: TGTGCCAGCAGCGTGACCTCTGGCGGCACCGGGGAGCTGTTTTTT
CDR3: CASSVTSGGTGELFF

V: TRBV9
J: TRBJ2-7
D: -
size: once
DNA: TGTGCCAGCAGCGTTTCCGGGCCTAACTACGAGCAGTACTTC
CDR3: CASSVSGPNYEQYF

V: TRBV2
J: TRBJ2-1
D: -
size: -
DNA: TGTGCCAGCAGTGAGGGTGATGAGCAGTTCTTC
CDR3: CASSEGDEQFF

V: TRBV27
J: TRBJ2-3
D: -
size: -
DNA: TGTGCCAGCAGTTTATCGGCTCTCGTCTTTGATGCGCAGTATTTT
CDR3: CASSLSALVFDAQYF

V: TRBV11-2
J: TRBJ1-1
D: -
size: -
DNA: TGTGCCAGCAGCTTAGGGACAGACACTGAAGCTTTCTTT
CDR3: CASSLGTDTEAFF

V: TRBV4-1
J: TRBJ1-6
D: -
size: -
DNA: TGCGCCAGCAGCCAAGATCCCGATTCACCCCTCCACTTT
CDR3: CASSQDPDSPLHF

V: TRBV13
J: TRBJ1-1
D: -
size: -
DNA: TGTGCCAGCAGGGCAGGAACTGAAGCTTTCTTT
CDR3: CASRAGTEAFF

V: TRBV13
J: TRBJ1-2
D: -
size: few
DNA: TGTGCCCCCCAGGGGAACACCTTC
CDR3: CAPQGNTF

V: TRBV4-1
J: TRBJ2-7
D: -
size: -
DNA: TGCGCCAGCAGCCAAGCATACTACTACGAGCAGTACTTC
CDR3: CASSQAYYYEQYF

V: TRBV27
J: TRBJ2-6
D: -
size: -
DNA: TGTGCCAGCAGTTTCGGTGGGGCCAACGTCCTGACTTTC
CDR3: CASSFGGANVLTF